The 5 T cell receptor beta chains below all came from one sample that was sequenced in a study of blood T cell repertoires in COVID-19. Libraries were prepared by immunoSEQ multiplex PCR; TCRdb keeps only in-frame clonotypes and omits some of them. The sample holds approximately 250,000 clones; approximately 89% are singletons and the top ten take about 10%. Material for sequencing was peripheral blood. These receptors all stem from a woman aged 65 to 85 with COVID-19, enrolled during active disease.

This chain links TRBV6-1 with TRBJ1-1, with D unclear. In germline, CDR1 is MNHNS, CDR2 SASEGT. The CDR3 is made up of 13 amino acids. V was trimmed by 1 base and J by 7 bases, leaving 10 bases between them. The CDR3 DNA is TGTGCCAGCAGTGAAGTTCAGTCCCGTGAAGCTTTCTTT. It specifies CASSEVQSREAFF.

The V and J genes are TRBV3-1 (or the pseudogene TRBV3-2) and TRBJ2-1, with TRBD2 as a possible D gene (6 bases). Trimming took 1 base from V and 10 from J, leaving 11 bases between them. The CDR3 consists of 13 residues. Germline CDR1 LGHDT, CDR2 YNNKEL (reference sequence). The CDR3 DNA is TGTGCCAGCAGCCAAGGACTAGACGGAGAGCAGTTCTTC. It encodes CASSQGLDGEQFF.

J is TRBJ2-1 and V is TRBV2; D is unresolved. Trimming stripped 10 bases from V and 4 bases from J, with 14 bases between. The germline V gene encodes CDR1 SNHLY and CDR2 FYNNEI. The CDR3 is 13 amino acids. The CDR3 DNA reads as TGTGCCATTCGCCAGTCCCCGTACAATGAGCAGTTCTTC. Protein: CAIRQSPYNEQFF.

The J gene is TRBJ2-1, the V gene TRBV11-3, with 7 bases lining up with TRBD2. Germline lookup yields CDR1 SGHNT and CDR2 YENEEA. The CDR3 runs 17 residues. The V and J ends lost 5 bases and 0 bases, in that order; junction bases with no gene match: 10. Here the CDR3 DNA reads TGTGCCAGCAGCCGCCGCGGGGGTTCGAGCTCCTACAATGAGCAGTTCTTC. Translated, it gives CASSRRGGSSSYNEQFF.

The V call is TRBV18, the J call TRBJ2-7, with 9 bases that match TRBD2. Germline CDR1 reads KGHSH; CDR2 reads LQKENI. V trimming: 0 bases; J trimming: 1 base; junction bases outside the gene matches: 1. The CDR3 runs 15 residues. CDR3 protein: CASSPPAGGSYEQYF. The DNA of the CDR3 is TGTGCCAGCTCACCACCGGCGGGAGGGTCCTACGAGCAGTACTTC.